This T cell receptor (beta chain) is from a study of blood T cell repertoires in COVID-19. For the study at large: Samples came from the United States, Italy and Spain, spanning acute and convalescent COVID-19.

Assay: immunoSEQ multiplex PCR; the TCRdb copy retains only in-frame clones and omits some. Of some 100,000 clones in the sample, more than 75% are singletons; the top ten hold around 5%. Only one count was recorded for this clone. Sequenced material: peripheral blood. The source is an elderly woman with active COVID-19.

CDR3 in amino acids: CASSDRGLGTQYF. The CDR3 nucleotides are TGTGCCAGCTCGGACAGGGGGCTTGGGACCCAGTACTTC. V usage is TRBV14 and J usage is TRBJ2-5, with 11 bases lining up with TRBD1. Trimming removed 8 bases from V and 7 bases from J; junction bases left unmatched: 6. Germline CDR1 and CDR2: SGHDN and FVKESK. The CDR3 contains 13 residues.